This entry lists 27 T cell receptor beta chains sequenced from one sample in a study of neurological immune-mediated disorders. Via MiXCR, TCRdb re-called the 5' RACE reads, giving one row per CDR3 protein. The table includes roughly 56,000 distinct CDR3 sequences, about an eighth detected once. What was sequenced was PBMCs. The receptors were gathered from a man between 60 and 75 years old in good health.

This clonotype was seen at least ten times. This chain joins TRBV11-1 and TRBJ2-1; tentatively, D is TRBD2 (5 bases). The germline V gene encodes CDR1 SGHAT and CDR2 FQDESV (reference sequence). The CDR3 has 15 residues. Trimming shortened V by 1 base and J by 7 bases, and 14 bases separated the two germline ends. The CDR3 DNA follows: TGTGCCAGCAGCTTAGAGTGGGGAGAACAGAATGAGCAGTTCTTC. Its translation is CASSLEWGEQNEQFF.

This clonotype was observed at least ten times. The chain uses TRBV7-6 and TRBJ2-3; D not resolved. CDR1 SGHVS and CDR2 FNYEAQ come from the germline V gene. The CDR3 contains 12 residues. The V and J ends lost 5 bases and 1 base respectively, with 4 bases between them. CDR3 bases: TGTGCCAGCAGCCGAGGCACAGATACGCAGTATTTT. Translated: CASSRGTDTQYF.

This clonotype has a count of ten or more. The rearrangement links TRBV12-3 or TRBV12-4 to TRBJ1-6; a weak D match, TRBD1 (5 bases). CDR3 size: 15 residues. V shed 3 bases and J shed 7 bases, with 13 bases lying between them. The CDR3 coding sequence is TGTGCCAGCAGTTTTGGGGGACGGGGGAATTCACCCCTCCACTTT. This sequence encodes CASSFGGRGNSPLHF.

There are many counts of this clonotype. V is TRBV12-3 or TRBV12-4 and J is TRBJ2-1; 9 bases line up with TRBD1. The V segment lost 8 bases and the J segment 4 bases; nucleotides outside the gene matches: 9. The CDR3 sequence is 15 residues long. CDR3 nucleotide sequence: TGTGCCAGCGCCCCATCCGGGACAGGGTACAATGAGCAGTTCTTC. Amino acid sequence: CASAPSGTGYNEQFF.

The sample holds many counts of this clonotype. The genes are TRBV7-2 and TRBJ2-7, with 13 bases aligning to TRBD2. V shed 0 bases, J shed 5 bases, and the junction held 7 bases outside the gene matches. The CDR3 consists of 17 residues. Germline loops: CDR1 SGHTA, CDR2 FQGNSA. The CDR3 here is CASSLALPGLAGHEQYF. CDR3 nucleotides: TGTGCCAGCAGCTTAGCGCTGCCGGGACTAGCGGGGCACGAGCAGTACTTC. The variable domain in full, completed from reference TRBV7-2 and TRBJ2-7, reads GAGVSQSPSNKVTEKGKDVELRCDPISGHTALYWYRQSLGQGLEFLIYFQGNSAPDKSGLPSDRFSAERTGGSVSTLTIQRTQQEDSAVYLCASSLALPGLAGHEQYFGPGTRLTVT.

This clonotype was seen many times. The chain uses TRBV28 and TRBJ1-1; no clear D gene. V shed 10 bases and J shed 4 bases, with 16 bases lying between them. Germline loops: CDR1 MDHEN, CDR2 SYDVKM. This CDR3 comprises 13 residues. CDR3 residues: CATSRGMSTEAFF. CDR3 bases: TGTGCCACCTCCCGCGGGATGAGCACTGAAGCTTTCTTT.

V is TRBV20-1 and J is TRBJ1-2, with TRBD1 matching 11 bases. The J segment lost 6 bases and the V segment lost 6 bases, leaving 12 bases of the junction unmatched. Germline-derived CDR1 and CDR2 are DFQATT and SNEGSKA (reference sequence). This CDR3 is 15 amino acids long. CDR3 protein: CSASSPGTGGDGYTF. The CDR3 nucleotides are TGCAGTGCCTCCAGCCCCGGGACAGGGGGAGATGGCTACACCTTC.

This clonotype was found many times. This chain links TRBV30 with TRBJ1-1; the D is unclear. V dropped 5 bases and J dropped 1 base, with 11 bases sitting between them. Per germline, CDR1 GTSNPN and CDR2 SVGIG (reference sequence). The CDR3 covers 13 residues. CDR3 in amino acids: CAWDPGGNTEAFF. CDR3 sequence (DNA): TGTGCCTGGGATCCCGGAGGGAACACTGAAGCTTTCTTT.

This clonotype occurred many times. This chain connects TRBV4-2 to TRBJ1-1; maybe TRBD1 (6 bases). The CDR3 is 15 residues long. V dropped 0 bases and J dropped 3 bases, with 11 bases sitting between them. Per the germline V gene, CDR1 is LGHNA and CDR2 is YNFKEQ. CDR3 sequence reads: CASSQDQGRYTEAFF. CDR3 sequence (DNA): TGTGCCAGCAGCCAAGACCAGGGGAGGTACACTGAAGCTTTCTTT.

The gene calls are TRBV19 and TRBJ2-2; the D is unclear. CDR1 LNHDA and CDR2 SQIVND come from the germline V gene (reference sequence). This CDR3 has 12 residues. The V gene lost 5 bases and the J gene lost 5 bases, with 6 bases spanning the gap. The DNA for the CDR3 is TGTGCCAGTAGTGCCATGACCGGGGAGCTGTTTTTT. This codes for CASSAMTGELFF. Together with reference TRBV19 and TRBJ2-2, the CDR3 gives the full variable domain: DGGITQSPKYLFRKEGQNVTLSCEQNLNHDAMYWYRQDPGQGLRLIYYSQIVNDFQKGDIAEGYSVSREKKESFPLTVTSAQKNPTAFYLCASSAMTGELFFGEGSRLTVL.

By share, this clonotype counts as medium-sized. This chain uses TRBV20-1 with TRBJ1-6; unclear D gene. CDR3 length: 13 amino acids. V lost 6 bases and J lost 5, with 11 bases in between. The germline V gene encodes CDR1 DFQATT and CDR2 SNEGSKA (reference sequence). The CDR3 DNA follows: TGCAGTGCGAGACCGAAGCATAATTCACCCCTCCACTTT. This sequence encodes CSARPKHNSPLHF.

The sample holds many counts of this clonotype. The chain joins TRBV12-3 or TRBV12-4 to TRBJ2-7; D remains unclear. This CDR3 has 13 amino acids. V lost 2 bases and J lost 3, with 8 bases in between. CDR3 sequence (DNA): TGTGCCAGCAGTTTAAACACTTTCTACGAGCAGTACTTC. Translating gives CASSLNTFYEQYF.

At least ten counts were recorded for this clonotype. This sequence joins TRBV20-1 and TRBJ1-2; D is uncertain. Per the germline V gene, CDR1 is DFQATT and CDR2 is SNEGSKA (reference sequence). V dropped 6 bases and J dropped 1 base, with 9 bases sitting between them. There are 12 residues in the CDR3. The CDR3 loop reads CSAPAGNYGYTF. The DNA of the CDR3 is TGCAGTGCCCCCGCGGGTAACTATGGCTACACCTTC.

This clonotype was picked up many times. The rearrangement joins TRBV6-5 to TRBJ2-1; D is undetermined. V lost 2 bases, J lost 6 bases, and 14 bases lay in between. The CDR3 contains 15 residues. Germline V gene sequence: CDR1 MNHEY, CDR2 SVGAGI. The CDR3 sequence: CASSYAARLGNEQFF. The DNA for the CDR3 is TGTGCCAGCAGTTACGCGGCGAGGCTGGGCAATGAGCAGTTCTTC.

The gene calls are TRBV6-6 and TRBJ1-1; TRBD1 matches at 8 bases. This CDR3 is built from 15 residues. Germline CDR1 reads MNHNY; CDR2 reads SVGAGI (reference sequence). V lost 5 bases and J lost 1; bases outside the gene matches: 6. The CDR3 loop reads CASSPYRGANTEAFF. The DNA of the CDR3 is TGTGCCAGCAGTCCCTACAGGGGGGCGAACACTGAAGCTTTCTTT.

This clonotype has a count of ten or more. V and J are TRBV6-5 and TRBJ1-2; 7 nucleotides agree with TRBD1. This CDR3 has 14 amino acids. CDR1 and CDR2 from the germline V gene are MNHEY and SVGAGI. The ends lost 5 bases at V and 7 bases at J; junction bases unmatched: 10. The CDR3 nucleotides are TGTGCCAGCAGTGCCCCCGGGACAGTTCTTGGCTACACCTTC. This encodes CASSAPGTVLGYTF.

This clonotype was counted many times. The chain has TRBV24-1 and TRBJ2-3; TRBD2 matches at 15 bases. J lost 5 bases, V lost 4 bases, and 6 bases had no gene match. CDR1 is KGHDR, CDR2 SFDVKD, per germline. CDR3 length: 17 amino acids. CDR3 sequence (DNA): TGTGCCACCAGTGAGAGGACTAGCGGGGGGGCGGGAGATACGCAGTATTTT. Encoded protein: CATSERTSGGAGDTQYF.

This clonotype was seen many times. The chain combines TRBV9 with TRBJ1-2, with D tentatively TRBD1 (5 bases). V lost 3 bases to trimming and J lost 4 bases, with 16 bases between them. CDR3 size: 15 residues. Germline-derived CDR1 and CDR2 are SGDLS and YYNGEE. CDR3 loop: CASSAGGGLVYGYTF. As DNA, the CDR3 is TGTGCCAGCAGCGCTGGGGGAGGTCTAGTCTATGGCTACACCTTC.

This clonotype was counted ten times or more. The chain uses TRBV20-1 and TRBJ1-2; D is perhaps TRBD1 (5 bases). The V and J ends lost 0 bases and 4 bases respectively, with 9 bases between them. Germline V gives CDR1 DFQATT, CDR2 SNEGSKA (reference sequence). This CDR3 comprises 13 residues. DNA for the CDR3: TGCAGTGCTAGAGATTTGGGGGGCTATGGCTACACCTTC. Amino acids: CSARDLGGYGYTF.

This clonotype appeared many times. The CDR3 reads CASSYDRGRNNEQFF. The CDR3 DNA sequence: TGTGCCAGCAGTTACGACAGGGGGCGGAACAATGAGCAGTTCTTC. The V call is TRBV6-5, the J call TRBJ2-1, with 10 bases aligning to TRBD1. V was pared by 2 bases and J by 5 bases, with 3 bases of the junction left unmatched. This CDR3 has 15 residues. Germline V CDR1 and CDR2: MNHEY, SVGAGI.

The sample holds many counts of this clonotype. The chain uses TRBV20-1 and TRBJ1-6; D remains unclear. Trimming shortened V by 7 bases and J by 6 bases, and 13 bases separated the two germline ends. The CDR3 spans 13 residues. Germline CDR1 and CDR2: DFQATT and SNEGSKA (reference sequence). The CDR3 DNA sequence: TGCAGTGAAATTCCGGGCTGTAATTCACCCCTCCACTTT. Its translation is CSEIPGCNSPLHF.

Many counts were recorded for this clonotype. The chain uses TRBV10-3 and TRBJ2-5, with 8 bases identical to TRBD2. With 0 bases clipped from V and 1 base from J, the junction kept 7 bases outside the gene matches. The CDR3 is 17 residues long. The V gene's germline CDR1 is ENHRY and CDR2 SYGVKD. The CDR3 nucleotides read TGTGCCATCAGTGAGTCGAAGACAGCGGGGGCCCAAGAGACCCAGTACTTC. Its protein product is CAISESKTAGAQETQYF.

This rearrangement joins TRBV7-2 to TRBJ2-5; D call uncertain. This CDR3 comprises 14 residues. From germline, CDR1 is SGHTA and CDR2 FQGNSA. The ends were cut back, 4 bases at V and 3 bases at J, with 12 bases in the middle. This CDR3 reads CASSSGYRKETQYF. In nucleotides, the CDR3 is TGTGCCAGCAGCTCGGGCTATAGGAAAGAGACCCAGTACTTC.

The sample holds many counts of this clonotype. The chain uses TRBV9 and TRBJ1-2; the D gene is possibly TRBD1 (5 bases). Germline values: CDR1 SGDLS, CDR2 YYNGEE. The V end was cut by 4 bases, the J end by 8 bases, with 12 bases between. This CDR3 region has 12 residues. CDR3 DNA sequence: TGTGCCAGCAGCAGAGAAGGGGTAGGCTACACCTTC. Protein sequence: CASSREGVGYTF. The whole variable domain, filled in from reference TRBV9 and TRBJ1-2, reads DSGVTQTPKHLITATGQRVTLRCSPRSGDLSVYWYQQSLDQGLQFLIQYYNGEERAKGNILERFSAQQFPDLHSELNLSSLELGDSALYFCASSREGVGYTFGSGTRLTVV.

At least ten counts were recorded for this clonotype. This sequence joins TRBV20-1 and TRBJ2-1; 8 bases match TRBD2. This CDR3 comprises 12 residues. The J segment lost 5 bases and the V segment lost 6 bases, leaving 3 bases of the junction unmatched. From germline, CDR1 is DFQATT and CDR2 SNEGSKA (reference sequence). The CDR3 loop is CSATGGNNEQFF. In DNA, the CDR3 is TGCAGTGCAACGGGGGGGAACAATGAGCAGTTCTTC.

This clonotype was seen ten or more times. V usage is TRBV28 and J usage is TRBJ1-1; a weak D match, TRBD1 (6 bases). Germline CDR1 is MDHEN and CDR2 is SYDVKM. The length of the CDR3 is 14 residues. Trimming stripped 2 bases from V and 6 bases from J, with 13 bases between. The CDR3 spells CASSLAQGFAEAFF. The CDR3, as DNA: TGTGCCAGCAGTTTAGCACAGGGTTTCGCTGAAGCTTTCTTT.

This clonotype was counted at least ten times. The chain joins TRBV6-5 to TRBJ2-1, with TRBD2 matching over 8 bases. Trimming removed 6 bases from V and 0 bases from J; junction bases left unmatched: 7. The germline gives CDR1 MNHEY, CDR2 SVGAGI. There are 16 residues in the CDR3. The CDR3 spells CASSRSGIYSYNEQFF. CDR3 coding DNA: TGTGCCAGCAGCCGTAGCGGGATTTACTCCTACAATGAGCAGTTCTTC.